The source of this T cell receptor beta chain is a study of blood T cell repertoires in COVID-19. CDR1 is SEHNR, CDR2 FQNEAQ, per germline (reference sequence). CDR3 size: 16 residues. Trimming at V came to 5 bases and at J to 0 bases, leaving 6 bases not matched to a gene. The protocol was immunoSEQ multiplex PCR, while the TCRdb copy is restricted to in-frame clones and leaves out a portion. The data show about 120,000 clones, 75% to 95% seen once. The TCR originated in a human donor with active COVID-19. The donor label of this sample is uncertain. The V gene is TRBV7-9, the J gene TRBJ1-4; TRBD1 matches at 7 bases. The sequencing sample was made of peripheral blood. As DNA, the CDR3 is TGTGCCAGCAGCCCGACAGGGTTTGCAACTAATGAAAAACTGTTTTTT. This encodes CASSPTGFATNEKLFF.